Listed here are 24 T cell receptor beta chains from one sample, sequenced in a study (dated by TCRdb to 2016 to 2017). The library relied on RT-PCR. Sequenced using an Illumina MiSeq. In TCRdb, the public reads were trimmed at Q25 with fastp and aligned with MiXCR, with productive beta chains retained. Rows are unified per CDR3 protein, each entry keeping the most common DNA and genes. The sample includes about 700,000 distinct CDR3 sequences, with more than 13% observed a single time. The biggest ten clones account for 3.6% of the sample. The sample taken for sequencing was memory CD4+ T cells from blood. These receptor sequences come from a female donor in good health, serving as a healthy control.

In this sample, this clonotype turned up a few times. CDR3 in amino acids: CASSINGGEKLFF. CDR3 DNA sequence: TGTGCCAGCAGCATCAACGGAGGTGAAAAACTGTTTTTT. The chain joins TRBV11-2 to TRBJ1-4; D gene ambiguous. Trimming left V 5 bases short and J 7 bases short, with 11 bases between. This CDR3 contains 13 residues. Per germline, CDR1 SGHAT and CDR2 FQNNGV.

The rearrangement joins TRBV28 to TRBJ1-5; 10 nucleotides agree with TRBD1. V trimming: 6 bases; J trimming: 6 bases; junction bases outside the gene matches: 8. Germline V gene lookup returns CDR1 MDHEN and CDR2 SYDVKM. The CDR3 has 15 amino acids. This CDR3 reads CASSYPGQGFQPQHF. The CDR3 DNA sequence: TGTGCCAGCAGCTATCCGGGACAGGGGTTTCAGCCCCAGCATTTT.

The gene calls are TRBV5-1 and TRBJ2-7; TRBD2 agrees at 11 bases. The CDR3 is made up of 15 amino acids. Trimming removed 6 bases from V and 4 bases from J; junction bases left unmatched: 9. CDR1 and CDR2 (germline): SGHRS, YFSETQ. In nucleotides, the CDR3 is TGCGCCAGCAAGCCCCCCGGGACTAGCGGTTACGAGCAGTACTTC. This codes for CASKPPGTSGYEQYF.

The chain employs TRBV5-5 and TRBJ1-2; unclear D gene. The V gene's germline CDR1 is SGHKS and CDR2 YYEKEE (reference sequence). V was clipped by 3 bases and J by 3 bases, with 9 bases between them. The CDR3 sequence is 13 residues long. CDR3 amino acids: CASSSVPDYGYTF. CDR3 DNA: TGTGCCAGCAGCTCGGTCCCGGACTATGGCTACACCTTC.

As to this clonotype: A much larger clone is a single base away; this may be a read error. The V gene is TRBV7-3, the J gene TRBJ2-3; maybe TRBD2 (6 bases). The germline CDR1 and CDR2 sequences are SGHTA and FQGTGA. The CDR3 loop spans 14 amino acids. V lost 8 bases, J lost 3 bases, and 15 bases lay in between. CDR3 in amino acids: CASRPVGGTDTQYF. CDR3 in DNA: TGTGCCAGCCGTCCAGTGGGAGGTACAGATACGCAGTATTTT.

This clonotype was counted between two and nine times. The chain has TRBV5-1 and TRBJ1-3, with a possible D match to TRBD1 (6 bases). CDR1 SGHRS and CDR2 YFSETQ come from the germline V gene. This CDR3 comprises 16 residues. V gave up 4 bases and J gave up 0 bases, with 14 bases separating them. CDR3 protein: CASSPNRASSGNTIYF. As DNA, the CDR3 is TGCGCCAGCAGCCCCAACAGGGCCTCCTCTGGAAACACCATATATTTT. Looking up the rest from reference TRBV5-1 and TRBJ1-3 gives the full variable domain: KAGVTQTPRYLIKTRGQQVTLSCSPISGHRSVSWYQQTPGQGLQFLFEYFSETQRNKGNFPGRFSGRQFSNSRSEMNVSTLELGDSALYLCASSPNRASSGNTIYFGEGSWLTVV.

V gene TRBV5-1 combines with J gene TRBJ2-1; no clear D gene. Germline lookup yields CDR1 SGHRS and CDR2 YFSETQ. V dropped 0 bases and J dropped 9 bases, with 4 bases sitting between them. The CDR3 extends over 11 amino acids. This chain's CDR3 is CASSLASEQFF. DNA of the CDR3: TGCGCCAGCAGCTTGGCTTCTGAGCAGTTCTTC.

This clonotype showed up just a few times. The genes are TRBV12-3 or TRBV12-4 and TRBJ2-5; 7 bases are shared with TRBD2. Trimming at V came to 7 bases and at J to 5 bases, leaving 28 bases not matched to a gene. The CDR3 is 20 amino acids. The CDR3 spells CASNSWASGARAPGLETQYF. CDR3 nucleotides: TGTGCCAGCAATTCCTGGGCTAGCGGCGCAAGAGCCCCAGGATTGGAGACCCAGTACTTC.

This clonotype was counted at least ten times. The gene calls are TRBV20-1 and TRBJ2-5; possible D gene TRBD1, 6 bases. V lost 6 bases and J 5 bases, leaving 25 bases between the germline ends. The CDR3 has 16 amino acids. Germline V gene lookup returns CDR1 DFQATT and CDR2 SNEGSKA (reference sequence). The CDR3 sequence is CSARSFRDTSQETQYF. CDR3 nucleotides: TGCAGTGCGAGATCGTTCCGGGACACCTCACAGGAGACCCAGTACTTC.

This clonotype has a count of ten or more. The chain joins TRBV20-1 to TRBJ2-5; 7 nucleotides match TRBD2. This CDR3 is 17 amino acids long. The J segment lost 1 base and the V segment lost 3 bases, leaving 14 bases of the junction unmatched. From germline, CDR1 is DFQATT and CDR2 SNEGSKA (reference sequence). CDR3: CSARANPGTIPQETQYF. CDR3 in DNA: TGCAGTGCTAGGGCTAACCCCGGGACTATCCCCCAAGAGACCCAGTACTTC.

The chain carries TRBV6-5 and TRBJ1-2, with 9 bases matching TRBD1. Germline lookup yields CDR1 MNHEY and CDR2 SVGAGI. V trimming: 2 bases; J trimming: 8 bases; junction bases outside the gene matches: 12. The CDR3 contains 16 residues. Here the CDR3 DNA reads TGTGCCAGCAGTTACGGACAAGTGGACAGGGGAAGCGGCTACACCTTC. It is translated as CASSYGQVDRGSGYTF.

This clonotype was seen many times. The chain employs TRBV4-3 and TRBJ1-2; D gene ambiguous. Germline assignment: CDR1 LGHNA and CDR2 YSLEER. Trimming left V 0 bases short and J 2 bases short, with 16 bases between. This CDR3 is built from 17 residues. CDR3 amino acids: CASSQDYRPLLNYGYTF. CDR3 in DNA: TGCGCCAGCAGCCAAGACTATCGGCCCCTCCTAAACTATGGCTACACCTTC.

This clonotype was detected only a few times. The chain combines TRBV4-3 with TRBJ1-4; weak D call: TRBD1 (6 bases). This CDR3 is 14 amino acids long. Per germline, CDR1 LGHNA and CDR2 YSLEER. The V and J ends lost 6 bases and 8 bases respectively, with 16 bases between them. CDR3 in DNA: TGCGCCAGCAGTTACGGGACATTAGGGGAAAAACTGTTTTTT. Translating gives CASSYGTLGEKLFF.

This clonotype appeared a few times. The rearrangement links TRBV24-1 to TRBJ2-5, with 11 bases lining up with TRBD2. Germline lookup yields CDR1 KGHDR and CDR2 SFDVKD. This CDR3 region has 17 residues. J lost 1 base, V lost 4 bases, and 7 bases had no gene match. CDR3 DNA sequence: TGTGCCACCAGTGAAGCTAGCGGGAGGACCGGCCAAGAGACCCAGTACTTC. This gives the protein CATSEASGRTGQETQYF.

This clonotype was seen repeatedly, ten times or more. This chain connects TRBV6-2 or TRBV6-3 to TRBJ2-1; 8 positions match TRBD2. With 6 bases clipped from V and 1 base from J, the junction kept 5 bases outside the gene matches. Germline values: CDR1 MNHEY, CDR2 SVGEGT. The CDR3 length is 15 residues. The CDR3 here is CASSFGLASYNEQFF. Here the CDR3 DNA reads TGTGCCAGCAGCTTCGGACTAGCTTCCTACAATGAGCAGTTCTTC.

This clonotype was picked up a small number of times. This sequence joins TRBV20-1 and TRBJ2-7; 10 positions agree with TRBD2. J gave up 1 base and V 4 bases, and 1 base lay outside the gene matches. The V gene's germline CDR1 is DFQATT and CDR2 SNEGSKA (reference sequence). CDR3 length equals 13 residues. CDR3 in amino acids: CSAISGRSYEQYF. Written as DNA, the CDR3 is TGCAGTGCTATTAGCGGGAGGTCCTACGAGCAGTACTTC.

The sample holds many counts of this clonotype. The V call is TRBV10-3, the J call TRBJ2-2; a possible D gene is TRBD2 (5 bases). Per the germline V gene, CDR1 is ENHRY and CDR2 is SYGVKD. The CDR3 totals 15 residues. Trimming cost V 3 bases and J 3 bases, with 11 bases left between them. In DNA, the CDR3 is TGTGCCATCAGTGACGAGCGGAGCCACACCGGGGAGCTGTTTTTT. Its protein is CAISDERSHTGELFF.

This clonotype occurred many times. The chain links TRBV12-3 or TRBV12-4 to TRBJ1-1; 8 nucleotides line up with TRBD1. V shed 4 bases, J shed 4 bases, and the junction held 5 bases outside the gene matches. This CDR3 region has 14 residues. CDR3: CASSSTTGATEAFF. In DNA form, the CDR3 reads TGTGCCAGCAGTTCTACGACAGGGGCCACTGAAGCTTTCTTT.

This chain connects TRBV11-2 to TRBJ2-1; 8 bases map to TRBD1. The CDR3 is 14 residues long. Germline V CDR1 and CDR2: SGHAT, FQNNGV. V gave up 4 bases and J gave up 8 bases; unmatched junction bases: 7. The CDR3 is CASSSGQGHDEQFF. In DNA form, the CDR3 reads TGTGCCAGCAGCTCCGGACAGGGTCACGATGAGCAGTTCTTC.

This chain joins TRBV12-3 or TRBV12-4 and TRBJ1-2; 8 bases are shared with TRBD1. This CDR3 is built from 15 residues. Germline trimming cut 7 bases from V and 6 bases from J; bases unmatched to any gene: 13. The CDR3 region has the DNA TGTGCCAGCACCCCGCAAGTGGCAGGGGGCGATGGCTACACCTTC. Its translation is CASTPQVAGGDGYTF.

The chain is built from TRBV13 and TRBJ2-7, with TRBD1 identical over 8 bases. The CDR3 extends over 15 amino acids. Looked up from germline, CDR1 is PRHDT and CDR2 is FYEKMQ (reference sequence). The ends lost 4 bases at V and 3 bases at J; junction bases unmatched: 8. CDR3: CASSSIPGGVYEQYF. CDR3 DNA sequence: TGTGCCAGCAGCTCGATCCCAGGGGGCGTCTACGAGCAGTACTTC.

This clonotype was counted at least ten times. V and J are TRBV6-1 and TRBJ2-1; perhaps TRBD2 as D (5 bases). Germline V lookup: CDR1 MNHNS, CDR2 SASEGT. V was shortened by 7 bases and J by 0 bases, with 7 bases between the two germline ends. This CDR3 region has 13 residues. CDR3 sequence (DNA): TGTGCCAGCATGGGGAGCTCCTACAATGAGCAGTTCTTC. Its translation is CASMGSSYNEQFF.

The chain couples TRBV7-6 to TRBJ2-2, with 12 bases matching TRBD2. Per germline, CDR1 SGHVS and CDR2 FNYEAQ. Losses at the gene ends were 6 bases for V and 5 bases for J; bases not matched to a gene: 13. This CDR3 comprises 18 residues. As DNA, the CDR3 is TGTGCCAGCAGACCAGACAGGGGGGGACTAGCGGGTACCGGGGAGCTGTTTTTT. This translates into CASRPDRGGLAGTGELFF.

The genes are TRBV18 and TRBJ1-1; D remains ambiguous. From germline, CDR1 is KGHSH and CDR2 LQKENI. V gave up 8 bases and J gave up 4 bases, with 14 bases separating them. The CDR3 consists of 13 residues. The DNA for the CDR3 is TGTGCCAGCGATACCACTTTGTCCACTGAAGCTTTCTTT. Its protein product is CASDTTLSTEAFF.